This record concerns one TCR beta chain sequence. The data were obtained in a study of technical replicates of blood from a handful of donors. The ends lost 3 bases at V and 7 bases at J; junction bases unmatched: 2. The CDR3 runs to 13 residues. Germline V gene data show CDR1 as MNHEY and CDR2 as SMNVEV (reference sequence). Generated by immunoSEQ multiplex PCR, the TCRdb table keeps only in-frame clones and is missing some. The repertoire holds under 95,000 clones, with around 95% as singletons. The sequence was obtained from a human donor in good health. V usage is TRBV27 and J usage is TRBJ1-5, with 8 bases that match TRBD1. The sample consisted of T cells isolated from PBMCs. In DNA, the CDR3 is TGTGCCAGCAGTTTCGGACAGGGCCAGCCCCAGCATTTT. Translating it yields CASSFGQGQPQHF.